A selection of T cell receptor beta chains follows, all from one sample in a study of beta chain features in type 1 diabetes. The protocol was immunoSEQ multiplex PCR, while the TCRdb copy is restricted to in-frame clones and leaves out a portion. The sample yields over 350,000 clones, approximately 16% seen once. Sequenced sample: naive CD4+ T cells from blood. Source of these receptors: a young woman in good health. Each CDR3 is given without its conserved first and last residue. The D gene is left open where the match is weak. Size is omitted from some rows. Given values are once, few, many or a class for expanded clones.

d_call: TRBD1; clone_size: -; v_call: TRBV4-1; j_call: TRBJ1-2; cdr3_aa: ASSYPTGRRYGYT
d_call: TRBD2; clone_size: few; v_call: TRBV4-2; j_call: TRBJ2-1; cdr3_aa: ASSQDRGLAGGSNEQF
d_call: -; clone_size: -; v_call: TRBV2; j_call: TRBJ1-5; cdr3_aa: ASSSPRGSPRTLNQPQH
d_call: -; clone_size: few; v_call: TRBV28; j_call: TRBJ2-1; cdr3_aa: ASSSGGDDFHEQF
d_call: -; clone_size: -; v_call: TRBV14; j_call: TRBJ1-2; cdr3_aa: ASSQMGSYGYT
d_call: -; clone_size: -; v_call: TRBV2; j_call: TRBJ2-5; cdr3_aa: ASRGFQETQY
d_call: TRBD1; clone_size: -; v_call: TRBV15; j_call: TRBJ2-7; cdr3_aa: ATSSPRQGLYEQY
d_call: TRBD2; clone_size: -; v_call: TRBV30; j_call: TRBJ2-1; cdr3_aa: AWSGGLEYNEQF
d_call: TRBD1; clone_size: -; v_call: TRBV7-6; j_call: TRBJ2-7; cdr3_aa: ASSYRGTGGDEQY
d_call: TRBD1; clone_size: few; v_call: TRBV27; j_call: TRBJ1-4; cdr3_aa: ASRPGQGSTNEKLF
d_call: -; clone_size: few; v_call: TRBV6-1; j_call: TRBJ1-5; cdr3_aa: ASMQRQLNQPQH
d_call: TRBD2; clone_size: few; v_call: TRBV6-6; j_call: TRBJ2-1; cdr3_aa: ASGPSGSSYNEQF
d_call: -; clone_size: -; v_call: TRBV15; j_call: TRBJ2-3; cdr3_aa: ATSRDPGSTDTQY
d_call: -; clone_size: -; v_call: TRBV4-1; j_call: TRBJ1-2; cdr3_aa: ASSQPGRERNYGYT
d_call: -; clone_size: few; v_call: TRBV28; j_call: TRBJ1-1; cdr3_aa: ASKGRAITEAF
d_call: -; clone_size: few; v_call: TRBV5-1; j_call: TRBJ2-7; cdr3_aa: ASSLGRYEQY
d_call: -; clone_size: few; v_call: TRBV25-1; j_call: TRBJ2-5; cdr3_aa: ASSRSNGIQETQY
d_call: -; clone_size: -; v_call: TRBV29-1; j_call: TRBJ2-2; cdr3_aa: SVSGQGLTGELF
d_call: -; clone_size: -; v_call: TRBV4-2; j_call: TRBJ1-5; cdr3_aa: ASSQGHRDNQPQH
d_call: -; clone_size: few; v_call: TRBV25-1; j_call: TRBJ2-1; cdr3_aa: ASPKAGFVNEQF
d_call: -; clone_size: -; v_call: TRBV2; j_call: TRBJ2-7; cdr3_aa: ASSVAGLSYEQY
d_call: -; clone_size: few; v_call: TRBV7-9; j_call: TRBJ1-2; cdr3_aa: ASSPRQLYGYT
d_call: -; clone_size: -; v_call: TRBV2; j_call: TRBJ2-4; cdr3_aa: ASSSRTEIAKNIQY
d_call: TRBD1; clone_size: once; v_call: TRBV6-1; j_call: TRBJ2-2; cdr3_aa: ASSERQTGSTGELF
d_call: -; clone_size: -; v_call: TRBV18; j_call: TRBJ1-3; cdr3_aa: ASSPTALSGNTIY
d_call: TRBD2; clone_size: -; v_call: TRBV19; j_call: TRBJ2-1; cdr3_aa: ASSTLAGGPGGEQF
d_call: TRBD1; clone_size: -; v_call: TRBV6-1; j_call: TRBJ2-1; cdr3_aa: ASSALDRGLDEQF
d_call: TRBD1; clone_size: -; v_call: TRBV5-6; j_call: TRBJ1-2; cdr3_aa: ASSLEGWRTGDYGYT
d_call: TRBD1; clone_size: few; v_call: TRBV6-6; j_call: TRBJ2-3; cdr3_aa: ASSWTGEDTQY
d_call: -; clone_size: few; v_call: TRBV11-1; j_call: TRBJ2-1; cdr3_aa: ASSSDSGGKSQF
d_call: -; clone_size: -; v_call: TRBV28; j_call: TRBJ2-2; cdr3_aa: ASRSTGELF
d_call: TRBD1; clone_size: few; v_call: TRBV28; j_call: TRBJ1-2; cdr3_aa: ASRQQGAGYGYT
d_call: TRBD2; clone_size: -; v_call: TRBV29-1; j_call: TRBJ2-3; cdr3_aa: SVERGLVRDTQY
d_call: TRBD2; clone_size: few; v_call: TRBV9; j_call: TRBJ2-5; cdr3_aa: ASSVGGLEMETQY
d_call: -; clone_size: few; v_call: TRBV30; j_call: TRBJ1-1; cdr3_aa: AGGRLNTEAF
d_call: TRBD2; clone_size: -; v_call: TRBV7-9; j_call: TRBJ2-3; cdr3_aa: ASSLGTSGTTDTQY
d_call: TRBD2; clone_size: -; v_call: TRBV30; j_call: TRBJ2-7; cdr3_aa: AWSGTSGSSYEQY
d_call: TRBD1; clone_size: -; v_call: TRBV18; j_call: TRBJ1-2; cdr3_aa: ASSPGQGGYGYT
d_call: TRBD1; clone_size: -; v_call: TRBV2; j_call: TRBJ1-1; cdr3_aa: ASPTGEGSTEAF
d_call: -; clone_size: -; v_call: TRBV10-3; j_call: TRBJ2-7; cdr3_aa: AISANQQGSEQY
d_call: TRBD1; clone_size: once; v_call: TRBV6-5; j_call: TRBJ2-7; cdr3_aa: ASSQRQGFAYEQY
d_call: -; clone_size: -; v_call: TRBV7-2; j_call: TRBJ2-5; cdr3_aa: ASSFLSGETQY
d_call: -; clone_size: few; v_call: TRBV9; j_call: TRBJ2-3; cdr3_aa: ASSVRGIDTQY
d_call: -; clone_size: few; v_call: TRBV7-6; j_call: TRBJ2-1; cdr3_aa: ASSQGGDKQF
d_call: -; clone_size: -; v_call: TRBV18; j_call: TRBJ2-7; cdr3_aa: ASSRTGTRGIGSSYEQY
d_call: TRBD1; clone_size: few; v_call: TRBV4-1; j_call: TRBJ1-2; cdr3_aa: ASSPGQPNYGYT
d_call: TRBD1; clone_size: -; v_call: TRBV19; j_call: TRBJ2-7; cdr3_aa: ASSIGRGLYEQY
d_call: TRBD1; clone_size: -; v_call: TRBV28; j_call: TRBJ2-1; cdr3_aa: ASSMGQVGSYNEQF
d_call: -; clone_size: -; v_call: TRBV29-1; j_call: TRBJ2-3; cdr3_aa: SVEDRSERTDTQY